This T cell receptor beta chain was identified in a study of T cell changes during pregnancy in multiple sclerosis. The method was immunoSEQ multiplex PCR; TCRdb's version includes in-frame clones alone and lacks a portion of them. Among roughly 110,000 clones listed, 85% to 95% were seen once. Trimming pared 2 bases from V and 8 bases from J, leaving 10 bases between. This CDR3 comprises 13 residues. The germline V gene has CDR1 MNHNS and CDR2 SASEGT. The table lists this clone with a count of one. The source of this sequence is a female donor with multiple sclerosis, enrolled in a pregnancy study. The sample here was peripheral blood, taken after pregnancy. V usage is TRBV6-1 and J usage is TRBJ2-1, with TRBD1 as a possible D gene (6 bases). The CDR3 nucleotides read TGTGCCAGCAGTGAAACGAACAGGGATGAGCAGTTCTTC. This codes for CASSETNRDEQFF.